This section outlines one TCR beta chain sequence together with its context. The junction departs from the called germline gene at one end, perhaps through a read error. The sample is drawn from a study of human T cells and chemical hapten exposure. Study at large: While the approximately 23-week study was under way, patients received diphenylcyclopropenone on the scalp every week. The study traced per-sample TCR yield variation mainly to small differences in pooled library volumes.

Germline lookup yields CDR1 MNHNS and CDR2 SASEGT. The CDR3 is 16 amino acids. TCRdb ran MiXCR on the RACE reads and lists one entry per CDR3 protein. The sample has roughly 380,000 distinct CDR3 sequences; around 6% are singletons. Time point indicated: patch test 2, 6 weeks after DPC sensitization. Treatment described: therapeutic diphenylcyclopropenone sensitization with weekly scalp DPC. Drawing of blood took place ahead of applying each patch test. The TCR was taken from a woman under 30 with alopecia areata. Some clones in this sample may be carry-over from other donors' samples. The source was whole blood, collected in connection with sensitization to the hapten diphenylcyclopropenone (DPC). The chain links TRBV6-1 to TRBJ1-5; 7 bases map to TRBD1. CDR3 loop: CASREGYRGRNQPQHF. The CDR3 bases are TGTGCCAGCAGAGAAGGATACAGGGGCCGCAATCAGCCCCAGCATTTT.